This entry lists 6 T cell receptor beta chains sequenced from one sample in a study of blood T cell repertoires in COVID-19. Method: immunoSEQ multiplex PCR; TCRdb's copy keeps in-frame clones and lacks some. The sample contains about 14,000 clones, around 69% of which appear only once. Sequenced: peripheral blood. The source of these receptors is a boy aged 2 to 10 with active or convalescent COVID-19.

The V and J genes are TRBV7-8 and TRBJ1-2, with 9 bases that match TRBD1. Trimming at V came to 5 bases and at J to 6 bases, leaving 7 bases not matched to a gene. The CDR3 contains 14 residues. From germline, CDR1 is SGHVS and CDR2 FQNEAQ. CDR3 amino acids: CASSRGQGFNGYTF. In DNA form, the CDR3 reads TGTGCCAGCAGCCGAGGACAGGGGTTTAATGGCTACACCTTC.

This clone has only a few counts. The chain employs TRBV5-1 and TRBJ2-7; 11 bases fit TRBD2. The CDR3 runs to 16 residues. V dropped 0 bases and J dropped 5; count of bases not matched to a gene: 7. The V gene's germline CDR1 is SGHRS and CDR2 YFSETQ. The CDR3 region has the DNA TGCGCCAGCAGCTTGGAGCCTAGCGGGAGGCCCCACGAGCAGTACTTC. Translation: CASSLEPSGRPHEQYF.

DNA of the CDR3: TGTGCCAGCAGTTTAATTACCCCAACAGGGGTGGGTGAAAAACTGTTTTTT. Its translation is CASSLITPTGVGEKLFF. J is TRBJ1-4 and V is TRBV27, with 7 bases aligning to TRBD1. CDR1 is MNHEY and CDR2 is SMNVEV in the germline V gene (reference sequence). V lost 2 bases, J lost 7 bases, and 13 bases stayed unmatched. The CDR3 contains 17 residues.

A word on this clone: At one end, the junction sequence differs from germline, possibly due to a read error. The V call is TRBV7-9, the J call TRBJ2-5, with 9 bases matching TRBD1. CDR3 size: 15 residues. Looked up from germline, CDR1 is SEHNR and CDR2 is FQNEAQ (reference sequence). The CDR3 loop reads CASTLLQGAQETQYF. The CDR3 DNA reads TGTGCCAGCACCTTACTACAGGGGGCACAGGAGACCCAGTACTTC.

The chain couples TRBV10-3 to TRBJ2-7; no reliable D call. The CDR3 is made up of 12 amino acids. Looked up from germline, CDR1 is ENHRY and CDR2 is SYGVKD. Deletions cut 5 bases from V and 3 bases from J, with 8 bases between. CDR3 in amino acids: CAISSTVYEQYF. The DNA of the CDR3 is TGTGCCATCAGTAGCACAGTCTACGAGCAGTACTTC.

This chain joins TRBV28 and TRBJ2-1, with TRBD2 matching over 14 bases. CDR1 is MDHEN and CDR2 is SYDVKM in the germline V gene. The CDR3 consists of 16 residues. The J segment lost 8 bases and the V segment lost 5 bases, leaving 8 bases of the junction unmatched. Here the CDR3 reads CASSDRLAGGPYEQFF. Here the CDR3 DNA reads TGTGCCAGCAGTGATCGACTAGCGGGAGGGCCCTATGAGCAGTTCTTC.